Listed below are T cell receptor beta chains from one sample, sequenced in a study of response to subunit inactivated influenza vaccine. TCRdb re-called the RT-PCR reads through MiXCR, storing one row per CDR3 protein. This table has about 520,000 distinct CDR3 sequences, over 9.5% appearing once. The source was PBMCs from blood, collected 40 to 50 days after vaccination. All receptors derive from a man aged 50-60 years who received an inactivated influenza vaccine. Both conserved end residues are part of each CDR3. D genes are given only for firm matches. Rows give clone size only sometimes, using once, few, many, or a class for an expanded clone.

.	few	TRBV6-1	TRBJ2-1	TGTGCCAGCAATGGATGGGAACGGAATGAGCAGTTCTTC	CASNGWERNEQFF
TRBD2	many	TRBV5-1	TRBJ2-5	TGCGCCAGCAGCCCACAACTAGCGGGAGGCTCCCAAGAGACCCAGTACTTC	CASSPQLAGGSQETQYF
TRBD1	many	TRBV6-1	TRBJ2-7	TGTGCCAGCAGAGACCCAGGGACAGGGGGCTATGAGCAGTACTTC	CASRDPGTGGYEQYF
.	few	TRBV6-6	TRBJ1-2	TGTGCCAGCACTCTCAGACAGTACTATGGCTACACCTTC	CASTLRQYYGYTF
.	many	TRBV20-1	TRBJ2-3	TGCAGTGCTACCGACAGGCCCCCCGATACGCAGTATTTT	CSATDRPPDTQYF
.	many	TRBV4-2	TRBJ2-1	TGTGCCAGCAGCCAACTGGATGAGCAGTTCTTC	CASSQLDEQFF
TRBD1	few	TRBV2	TRBJ2-1	TGTGCCAGCAGTGAAGACAGGGGGTCCCACAATGAGCAGTTCTTC	CASSEDRGSHNEQFF
.	few	TRBV20-1	TRBJ2-1	TGCAGTGCTAGAGCGCTACTTGCGAGCTCCTACAATGAGCAGTTCTTC	CSARALLASSYNEQFF
TRBD1	few	TRBV4-3	TRBJ1-1	TGCGCCAGCAGCCAAGCACCACAGGGGGAGACTGAAGCTTTCTTT	CASSQAPQGETEAFF
.	few	TRBV6-2/TRBV6-3	TRBJ2-1	TGTGCCAGCAGTTACGGGTCGGAGCCCTCCTACAATGAGCAGTTCTTC	CASSYGSEPSYNEQFF
TRBD1	few	TRBV5-1	TRBJ1-2	TGCGCCAGCAGCTTGACGGGACAGGGGGGTTATGGCTACACCTTC	CASSLTGQGGYGYTF
.	few	TRBV14	TRBJ2-1	TGTGCCAGCAGCCAAGTGATGGGGGGTTGGGATGAGCAGTTCTTC	CASSQVMGGWDEQFF
.	few	TRBV28	TRBJ2-7	TGTGCCAGCAGATCACCGACGGCCCCCTACGAGCAGTACTTC	CASRSPTAPYEQYF
.	.	TRBV4-1	TRBJ2-5	TGCGCCAGCAGCCAAGGGGACGCCGCTTCCCAGTACTTC	CASSQGDAASQYF
.	many	TRBV5-1	TRBJ2-2	TGCGCCAGCAGCTTGGCCGTACAAGACACCGGGGAGCTGTTTTTT	CASSLAVQDTGELFF
TRBD2	few	TRBV29-1	TRBJ2-7	TGCAGCGTTCAGGGACTAGCGGGAGTCCGGGAGCAGTACTTC	CSVQGLAGVREQYF
TRBD1	few	TRBV28	TRBJ1-5	TGTGCCAGCAGCCAGGGACAGGGGAACAATCAGCCCCAGCATTTT	CASSQGQGNNQPQHF
TRBD2	.	TRBV29-1	TRBJ2-2	TGCAGCGTTGAATTAGCGGGGGGGCCGAACACCGGGGAGCTGTTTTTT	CSVELAGGPNTGELFF
.	few	TRBV7-9	TRBJ2-1	TGTGCCAGCAGCCCCATCTCGGGGCACCGCTACAATGAGCAGTTCTTC	CASSPISGHRYNEQFF
TRBD2	few	TRBV5-1	TRBJ2-3	TGCGCCAGCAGCAGAGCGACTAGCGGCCCTAGCACAGATACGCAGTATTTT	CASSRATSGPSTDTQYF
.	.	TRBV6-2/TRBV6-3	TRBJ2-5	TGTGCCAGCAGTTACAGGGACCCGTACCAAGAGACCCAGTACTTC	CASSYRDPYQETQYF
.	.	TRBV3-1	TRBJ2-1	TGTGCCAGCAGCCCTTCTACAGGCCTTATTGGGAACAATGAGCAGTTCTTC	CASSPSTGLIGNNEQFF
.	.	TRBV28	TRBJ2-7	TGTGCCAGCAGGCCCTCCGGGGCATCCTACGAGCAGTACTTC	CASRPSGASYEQYF
.	.	TRBV2	TRBJ2-1	TGTGCCAGCAGTGGGGGCAGGGTGGGATACAGTGAGCAGTTCTTC	CASSGGRVGYSEQFF
TRBD1	.	TRBV6-5	TRBJ1-1	TGTGCCAGCAGTTACTCTGGACAGGGGAAGAACACTGAAGCTTTCTTT	CASSYSGQGKNTEAFF
TRBD2	few	TRBV20-1	TRBJ2-7	TGCAGTGCTCCGGGACTAGCGGAGCGCTACGAGCAGTACTTC	CSAPGLAERYEQYF
TRBD1	many	TRBV5-1	TRBJ1-6	TGCGCCAGCAGCCGGGACAGTAGTAATTCACCCCTCCACTTT	CASSRDSSNSPLHF
.	.	TRBV28	TRBJ2-5	TGTGCCAGCAGCCCCCCGGACTTTGGGGGGACCCAGTACTTC	CASSPPDFGGTQYF
.	.	TRBV7-9	TRBJ2-5	TGTGTCAGCAGTTCGAAAGAGACCCAGTACTTC	CVSSSKETQYF
TRBD1	few	TRBV3-1	TRBJ2-5	TGTGCCAGCAGCCAATCTGACAGGGTAGAGACCCAGTACTTC	CASSQSDRVETQYF
.	few	TRBV6-1	TRBJ2-3	TGTGCCAGCAGGGGGACTCCGGCTAGCACAGATACGCAGTATTTT	CASRGTPASTDTQYF
TRBD2	.	TRBV28	TRBJ2-7	TGTGCCAGCAGCGCTAACTTTCCCGGGAGGGCCTACGAGCAGTACTTC	CASSANFPGRAYEQYF
.	.	TRBV28	TRBJ2-7	TGTGCCAGCAGTTTAAGACGCGACCGGGACTGGGGCAACTACGAGCAGTACTTC	CASSLRRDRDWGNYEQYF
.	.	TRBV5-5	TRBJ1-1	TGTGCCAGCAGCTTTAACTACAGGGACGTCTTT	CASSFNYRDVF
.	.	TRBV27	TRBJ2-1	TGTGCCAGCAGTTTAGGGCCGTACTCCTACAATGAGCAGTTCTTC	CASSLGPYSYNEQFF
.	.	TRBV5-1	TRBJ1-1	TGCGCCAGCAGCGCCCTGGCCAGGACTGAAGCTTTCTTT	CASSALARTEAFF
.	many	TRBV7-6	TRBJ2-2	TGTGCCAGCAGCTTATCCCCGGGTAGCACCGGGGAGCTGTTTTTT	CASSLSPGSTGELFF
TRBD2	.	TRBV24-1	TRBJ2-7	TGTGCCACCAGTGATCACTCCTATGCGGGAGTTTACGAGCAGTACTTC	CATSDHSYAGVYEQYF
.	.	TRBV5-6	TRBJ2-5	TGTGCCAGCACTTCCAGCGAGACCCAGTACTTC	CASTSSETQYF
TRBD2	many	TRBV7-9	TRBJ2-3	TGTGCCAGCAGCGAGACTAGCGGCACAGATACGCAGTATTTT	CASSETSGTDTQYF
.	.	TRBV20-1	TRBJ2-1	TGCAGTGCTAGATCAAGACAATCCTACAATGAGCAGTTCTTC	CSARSRQSYNEQFF
.	many	TRBV7-9	TRBJ1-1	TGTGCCAGCAGCTTAGGTTCAGGCATGAACACTGAAGCTTTCTTT	CASSLGSGMNTEAFF
TRBD2	few	TRBV28	TRBJ2-3	TGTGCCAGCAGTGCTCCGGGACTAGTAGGCGTGGCAGATACGCAGTATTTT	CASSAPGLVGVADTQYF
.	.	TRBV18	TRBJ1-5	TGTGCCAGCTCACCACCCTATCAGCCCCAGCATTTT	CASSPPYQPQHF
TRBD2	.	TRBV27	TRBJ2-2	TGTGCCAACGACAGGCTAGCGGGAGAGGCCGGGGAGCTGTTTTTT	CANDRLAGEAGELFF
.	many	TRBV7-9	TRBJ2-3	TGTGCCAGCAGCTTATATGGCACAGATACGCAGTATTTT	CASSLYGTDTQYF
.	many	TRBV13	TRBJ2-7	TGTGCCAGCAGCCTTAGGGAATCCTACGAGCAGTACTTC	CASSLRESYEQYF
.	few	TRBV7-8	TRBJ2-1	TGTGCCAGCAGCTTCACAAGTCGGAATGAGCAGTTCTTC	CASSFTSRNEQFF